This TCR beta chain was identified in a study of monozygotic twins with inflammatory bowel disease. Overall study findings and caveats: Distinction of different T cell subtypes was not possible.

Germline V gene lookup returns CDR1 MRHNA and CDR2 SNTAGT. There are 13 residues in the CDR3. TCRdb re-analyzed the 5' RACE reads; it lists each CDR3 protein once, without DNA. The repertoire shows about 300,000 distinct CDR3 sequences; the top ten hold 5.6%. To note about this clonotype: Its antigen is unidentified.

The sequence was collected from a human donor with ulcerative colitis or Crohn's disease, or a healthy co-twin of an affected twin (not recorded which). This chain uses TRBV6-4 with TRBJ2-5; TCRdb's D call of TRBD1 is untestable without DNA. The sample comprised blood. This chain's CDR3 is CASSRSGTETQYF.